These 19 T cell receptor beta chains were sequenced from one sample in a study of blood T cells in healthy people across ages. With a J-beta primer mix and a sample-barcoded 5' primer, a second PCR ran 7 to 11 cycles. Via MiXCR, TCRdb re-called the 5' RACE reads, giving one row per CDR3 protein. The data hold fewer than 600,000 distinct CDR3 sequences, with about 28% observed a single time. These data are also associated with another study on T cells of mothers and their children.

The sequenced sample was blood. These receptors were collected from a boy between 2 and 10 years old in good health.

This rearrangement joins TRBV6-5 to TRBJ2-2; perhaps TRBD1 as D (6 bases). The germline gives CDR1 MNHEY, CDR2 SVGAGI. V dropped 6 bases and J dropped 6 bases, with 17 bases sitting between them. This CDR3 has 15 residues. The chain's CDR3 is CASSPGVNMAGELFF. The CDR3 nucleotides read TGTGCCAGCAGCCCAGGGGTGAATATGGCCGGGGAGCTGTTTTTT.

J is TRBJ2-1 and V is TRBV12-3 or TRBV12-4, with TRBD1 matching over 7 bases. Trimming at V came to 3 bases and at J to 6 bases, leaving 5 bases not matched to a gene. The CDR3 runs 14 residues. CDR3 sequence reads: CASSFGQAPNEQFF. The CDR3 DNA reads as TGTGCCAGCAGTTTCGGACAGGCCCCCAATGAGCAGTTCTTC.

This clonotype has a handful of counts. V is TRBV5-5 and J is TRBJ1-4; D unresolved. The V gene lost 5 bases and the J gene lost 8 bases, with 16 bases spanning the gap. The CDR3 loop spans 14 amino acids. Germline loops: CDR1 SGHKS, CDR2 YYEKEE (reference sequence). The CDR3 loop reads CASRPRPVGEKLFF. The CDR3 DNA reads TGTGCCAGCAGGCCAAGGCCTGTCGGGGAAAAACTGTTTTTT.

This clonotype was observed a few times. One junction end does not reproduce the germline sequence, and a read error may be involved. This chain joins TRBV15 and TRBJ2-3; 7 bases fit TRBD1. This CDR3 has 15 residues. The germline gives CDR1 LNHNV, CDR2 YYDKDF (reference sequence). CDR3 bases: TGTACCACCAGCAGAGATAGAGGGGGCGCAGATACGCAGTATTTT. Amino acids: CTTSRDRGGADTQYF. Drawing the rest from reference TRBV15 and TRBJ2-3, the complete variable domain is DAMVIQNPRYQVTQFGKPVTLSCSQTLNHNVMYWYQQKSSQAPKLLFHYYDKDFNNEADTPDNFQSRRPNTSFCFLDIRSPGLGDTAMYLCTTSRDRGGADTQYFGPGTRLTVL.

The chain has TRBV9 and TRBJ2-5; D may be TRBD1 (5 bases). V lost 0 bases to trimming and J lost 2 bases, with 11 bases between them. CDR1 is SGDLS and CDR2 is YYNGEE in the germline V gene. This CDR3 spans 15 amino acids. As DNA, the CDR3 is TGTGCCAGCAGCGTAGGACAGATTTCACAAGAGACCCAGTACTTC. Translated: CASSVGQISQETQYF. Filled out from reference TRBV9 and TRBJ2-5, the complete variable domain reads DSGVTQTPKHLITATGQRVTLRCSPRSGDLSVYWYQQSLDQGLQFLIQYYNGEERAKGNILERFSAQQFPDLHSELNLSSLELGDSALYFCASSVGQISQETQYFGPGTRLLVL.

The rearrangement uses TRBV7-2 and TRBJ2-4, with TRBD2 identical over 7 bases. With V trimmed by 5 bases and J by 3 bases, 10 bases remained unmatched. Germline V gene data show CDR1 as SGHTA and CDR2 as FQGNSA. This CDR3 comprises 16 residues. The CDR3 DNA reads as TGTGCCAGCAGCCCCTCGGGGGGATATGGCAAAAACATTCAGTACTTC. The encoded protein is CASSPSGGYGKNIQYF.

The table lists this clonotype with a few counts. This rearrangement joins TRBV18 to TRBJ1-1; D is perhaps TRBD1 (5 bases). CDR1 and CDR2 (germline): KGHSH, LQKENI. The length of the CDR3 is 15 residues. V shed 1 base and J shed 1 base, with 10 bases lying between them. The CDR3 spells CASSPQGTANTEAFF. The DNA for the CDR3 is TGTGCCAGCTCACCACAAGGGACGGCGAACACTGAAGCTTTCTTT.

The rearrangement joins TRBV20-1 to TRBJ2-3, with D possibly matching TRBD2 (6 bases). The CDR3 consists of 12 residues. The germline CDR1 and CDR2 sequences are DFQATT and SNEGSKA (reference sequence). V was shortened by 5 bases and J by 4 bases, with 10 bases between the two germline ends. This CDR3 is CSAGRGPDTQYF. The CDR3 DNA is TGCAGTGCTGGGCGGGGCCCAGATACGCAGTATTTT.

The CDR3 is CASSIPPWGRDYEQYF. The CDR3 DNA sequence: TGTGCCAGCAGTATCCCTCCCTGGGGACGGGACTACGAGCAGTACTTC. The chain recombines TRBV7-2 with TRBJ2-1; the D gene could be TRBD1 or TRBD2 (5 bases each). The J call could be wrong; TRBJ2-7 is a better fit for the DNA end. CDR1 and CDR2 from the germline V gene are SGHTA and FQGNSA. The CDR3 runs to 16 residues.

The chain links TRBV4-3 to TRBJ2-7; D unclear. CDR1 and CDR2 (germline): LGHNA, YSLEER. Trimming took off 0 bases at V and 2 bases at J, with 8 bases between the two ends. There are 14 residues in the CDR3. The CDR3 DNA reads TGCGCCAGCAGCCAAGAGAGGTTCACCTACGAGCAGTACTTC. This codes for CASSQERFTYEQYF.

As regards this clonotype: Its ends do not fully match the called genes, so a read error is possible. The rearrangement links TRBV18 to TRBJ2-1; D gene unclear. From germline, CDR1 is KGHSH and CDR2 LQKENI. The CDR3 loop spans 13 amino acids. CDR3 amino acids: CASSPSEINEQFF. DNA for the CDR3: TGTGCCAGCTCACCGTCAGAGATAAATGAACAGTTCTTC. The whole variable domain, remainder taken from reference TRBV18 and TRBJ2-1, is NAGVMQNPRHLVRRRGQEARLRCSPMKGHSHVYWYRQLPEEGLKFMVYLQKENIIDESGMPKERFSAEFPKEGPSILRIQQVVRGDSAAYFCASSPSEINEQFFGPGTRLTVL.

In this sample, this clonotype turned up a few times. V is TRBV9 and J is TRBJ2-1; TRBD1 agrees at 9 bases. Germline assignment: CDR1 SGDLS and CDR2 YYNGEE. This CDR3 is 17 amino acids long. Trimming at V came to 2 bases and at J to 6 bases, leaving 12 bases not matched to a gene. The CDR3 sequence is CASSVRGGQGDPNEQFF. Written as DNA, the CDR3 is TGTGCCAGCAGCGTTAGGGGGGGACAGGGAGACCCCAATGAGCAGTTCTTC.

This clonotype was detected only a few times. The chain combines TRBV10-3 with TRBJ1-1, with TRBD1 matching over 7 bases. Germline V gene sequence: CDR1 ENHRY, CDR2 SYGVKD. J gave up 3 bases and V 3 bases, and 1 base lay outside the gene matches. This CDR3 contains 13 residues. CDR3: CAISETGDTEAFF. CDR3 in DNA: TGTGCCATCAGTGAAACAGGGGACACTGAAGCTTTCTTT.

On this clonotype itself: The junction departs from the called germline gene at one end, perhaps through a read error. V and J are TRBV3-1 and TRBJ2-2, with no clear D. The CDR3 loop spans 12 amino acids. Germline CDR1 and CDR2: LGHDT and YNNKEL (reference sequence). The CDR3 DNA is TGTGCCAGCGGCCAATTTACCGGGGAGCTGTTTTTT. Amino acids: CASGQFTGELFF.

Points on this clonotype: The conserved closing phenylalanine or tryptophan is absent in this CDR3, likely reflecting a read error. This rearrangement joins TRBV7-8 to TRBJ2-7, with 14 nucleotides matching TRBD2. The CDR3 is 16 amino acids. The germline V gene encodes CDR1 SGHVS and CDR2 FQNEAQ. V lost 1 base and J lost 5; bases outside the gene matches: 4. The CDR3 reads CASSLEGLAGVDEQYL. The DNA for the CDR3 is TGTGCCAGCAGCTTAGAGGGACTAGCGGGAGTCGACGAGCAGTACCTC.

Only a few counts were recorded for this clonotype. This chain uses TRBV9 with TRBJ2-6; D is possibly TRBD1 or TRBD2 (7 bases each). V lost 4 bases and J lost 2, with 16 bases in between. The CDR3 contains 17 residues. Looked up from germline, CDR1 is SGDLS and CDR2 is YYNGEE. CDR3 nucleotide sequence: TGTGCCAGCAGCCCACAGGGGAGGGTCGCTGGGGCCAACGTCCTGACTTTC. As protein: CASSPQGRVAGANVLTF.

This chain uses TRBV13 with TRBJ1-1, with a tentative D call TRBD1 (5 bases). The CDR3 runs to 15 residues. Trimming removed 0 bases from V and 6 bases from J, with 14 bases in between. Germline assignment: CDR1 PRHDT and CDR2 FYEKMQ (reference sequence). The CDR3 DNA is TGTGCCAGCAGCTTAGGCCAGGGTAGATCGGCTGAAGCTTTCTTT. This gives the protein CASSLGQGRSAEAFF. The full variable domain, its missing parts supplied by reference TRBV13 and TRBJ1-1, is AAGVIQSPRHLIKEKRETATLKCYPIPRHDTVYWYQQGPGQDPQFLISFYEKMQSDKGSIPDRFSAQQFSDYHSELNMSSLELGDSALYFCASSLGQGRSAEAFFGQGTRLTVV.

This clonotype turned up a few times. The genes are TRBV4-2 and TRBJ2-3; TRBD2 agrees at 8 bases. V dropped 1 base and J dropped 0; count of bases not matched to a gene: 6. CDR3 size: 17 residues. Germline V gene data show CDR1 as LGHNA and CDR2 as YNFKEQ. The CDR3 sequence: CASSQGAGVLSTDTQYF. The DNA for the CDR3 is TGTGCCAGCAGCCAAGGAGCGGGAGTCCTAAGCACAGATACGCAGTATTTT.

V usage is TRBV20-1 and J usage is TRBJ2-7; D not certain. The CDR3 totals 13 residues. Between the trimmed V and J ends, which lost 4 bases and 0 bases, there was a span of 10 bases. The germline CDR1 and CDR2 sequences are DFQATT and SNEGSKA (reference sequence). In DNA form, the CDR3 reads TGCAGTGCTACAGGTTGGAACTCCTACGAGCAGTACTTC. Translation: CSATGWNSYEQYF.